The T cell receptor beta chain under discussion was sequenced for a study of blood T cell repertoires in COVID-19. About the study: There were acute and convalescent COVID-19 samples, and they came from the United States, Italy and Spain. T cells, B-cell-depleted T cells, or PBMCs provided the cDNA or gDNA that served as material.

Original methodology: Estimated nucleated cell counts came from reference gene primer amplification. Sequenced by immunoSEQ multiplex PCR; TCRdb stores in-frame clones only, minus some. D and trimming were read from the DNA, whereas the V and J calls and clone size are those reported in that table. The sample consists of a few hundred thousand clones, 70% to 90% of them appearing once. The CDR3 covers 14 residues. V gave up 2 bases and J gave up 7 bases, with 12 bases separating them. The germline gives CDR1 SNHLY, CDR2 FYNNEI. The sequenced sample consisted of peripheral blood. The rearrangement joins TRBV2 to TRBJ1-5, with TRBD1 as a possible D gene (6 bases). This TCR was recovered from a woman between 65 and 79 years old with acute or convalescent COVID-19. The CDR3 reads CASSETGLTQPQHF. The CDR3 bases are TGTGCCAGCAGTGAAACAGGGTTAACCCAGCCCCAGCATTTT.